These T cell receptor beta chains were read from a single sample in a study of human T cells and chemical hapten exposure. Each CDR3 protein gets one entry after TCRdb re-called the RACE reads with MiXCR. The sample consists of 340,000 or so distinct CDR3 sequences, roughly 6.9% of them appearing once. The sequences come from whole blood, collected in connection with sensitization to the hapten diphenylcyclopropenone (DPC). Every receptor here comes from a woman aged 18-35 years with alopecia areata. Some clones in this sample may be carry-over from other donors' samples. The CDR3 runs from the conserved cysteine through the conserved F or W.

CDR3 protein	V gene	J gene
CASSYYSDNEKLFF	TRBV4-2	TRBJ1-4
CASSSLGQANTGELFF	TRBV5-6	TRBJ2-2
CASSLDLAPHNEQFF	TRBV7-2	TRBJ2-1
CASSLGRAGYF	TRBV6-6	TRBJ2-7
CASSQDATGSGYGYTF	TRBV4-2	TRBJ1-2
CAIKVVQETQYF	TRBV6-6	TRBJ2-5
CASSLSSVGVRSYTF	TRBV27	TRBJ1-2
CASSQDPGQSSYEQYF	TRBV4-3	TRBJ2-7
CASSTRQGEMPQHF	TRBV5-6	TRBJ1-5
CASSTGAPTDTQYF	TRBV5-1	TRBJ2-3
CASSFLSGVNQPQHF	TRBV11-2	TRBJ1-5
CASSSNFLTGELFF	TRBV14	TRBJ2-2
CASSSDRGRESPLHF	TRBV7-2	TRBJ1-6
CASSQETPTEAFF	TRBV4-2	TRBJ1-1
CASSLAVASGGADTQYF	TRBV7-2	TRBJ2-3
CASSQDVNTDTQYF	TRBV4-3	TRBJ2-3
CATSSGTDSNQPQHF	TRBV24-1	TRBJ1-5
CASSAAQGPPLHF	TRBV6-5	TRBJ1-6
CASSPYGGGLQTQYF	TRBV11-2	TRBJ2-3
CASSFKANQPQHF	TRBV7-6	TRBJ1-5
CASSLDPGTSTDTQYF	TRBV11-3	TRBJ2-3
CASSGRGRGYYNEQFF	TRBV9	TRBJ2-1
CAIRDSQNTEAFF	TRBV10-3	TRBJ1-1
CASSYGGQNHGYTF	TRBV6-5	TRBJ1-2
CASSSPGSRSYNEQFF	TRBV19	TRBJ2-1
CASYPLGGRDEQFF	TRBV7-8	TRBJ2-1
CASSQGRGTDSYGYTF	TRBV4-2	TRBJ1-2
CASSYPSSPLHF	TRBV6-2/TRBV6-3	TRBJ1-6
CSVHGGTGEAGNTIYF	TRBV29-1	TRBJ1-3
CASSLMGGKGYTF	TRBV12-3/TRBV12-4	TRBJ1-2
CASRAGHTQETQYF	TRBV27	TRBJ2-5
CASSEARQTDTQYF	TRBV2	TRBJ2-3
CASSQRTSGGRDEQFF	TRBV3-1	TRBJ2-1
CSVDGPLEGSADTQYF	TRBV29-1	TRBJ2-3
CASSLGQANYGYTF	TRBV7-9	TRBJ1-2
CSVRASGGHTDTQYF	TRBV29-1	TRBJ2-3
CASSYSIRGGRSTDTQYF	TRBV6-2/TRBV6-3	TRBJ2-3
CASSPRTGRGDTQYF	TRBV6-1	TRBJ2-3
CASSGTGLNYGYTF	TRBV6-5	TRBJ1-2
CASSPNPGRNSPLHF	TRBV18	TRBJ1-6
CAIRGQGVRTDTQYF	TRBV10-3	TRBJ2-3
CASSTPTSGSTDTQYF	TRBV5-1	TRBJ2-3
CASSYTGQGYNEQFF	TRBV12-3/TRBV12-4	TRBJ2-1
CASSLASDRGRSDTQYF	TRBV7-7	TRBJ2-3
CASSVASGQGAAPLHF	TRBV9	TRBJ1-6
CSARWGDNEQFF	TRBV20-1	TRBJ2-1
CSVDPTGGREQYF	TRBV29-1	TRBJ2-7
CSAASGSQNIQYF	TRBV20-1	TRBJ2-4
CASSTTGDLSTEAFF	TRBV7-8	TRBJ1-1
CASTNTGGGDTQYF	TRBV3-1	TRBJ2-3